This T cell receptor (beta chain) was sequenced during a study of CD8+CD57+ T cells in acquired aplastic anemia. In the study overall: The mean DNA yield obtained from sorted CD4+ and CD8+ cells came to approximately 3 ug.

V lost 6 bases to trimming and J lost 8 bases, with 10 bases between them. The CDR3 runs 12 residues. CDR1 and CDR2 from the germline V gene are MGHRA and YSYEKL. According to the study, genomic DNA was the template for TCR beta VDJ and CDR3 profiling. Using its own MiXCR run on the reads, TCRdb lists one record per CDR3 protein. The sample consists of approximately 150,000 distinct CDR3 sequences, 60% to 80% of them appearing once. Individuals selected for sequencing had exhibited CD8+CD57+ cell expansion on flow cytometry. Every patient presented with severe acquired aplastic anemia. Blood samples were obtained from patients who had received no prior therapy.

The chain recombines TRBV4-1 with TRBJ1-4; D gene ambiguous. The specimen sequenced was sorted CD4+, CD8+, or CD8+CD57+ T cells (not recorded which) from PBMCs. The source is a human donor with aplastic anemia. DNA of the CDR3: TGCGCCAGCAGACTAGCGGACGAAAAACTGTTTTTT. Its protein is CASRLADEKLFF.